A single sample is the source of the 6 T cell receptor beta chains below, sequenced in a study of T cell responses to AZD1222 COVID-19 vaccine. Sequencing used immunoSEQ multiplex PCR; TCRdb keeps in-frame clones, though not all of them. The sample includes about 200,000 clones, approximately 95% of them seen just once. The specimen was peripheral blood, collected 28 days after the second AZD1222 dose. The receptors were gathered from an adult who received the AZD1222 COVID-19 vaccine.

The V gene is TRBV2, the J gene TRBJ1-4; D unclear. Trimming pared 6 bases from V and 3 bases from J, leaving 11 bases between. The CDR3 has 14 residues. The germline CDR1 and CDR2 sequences are SNHLY and FYNNEI. The chain's CDR3 is CASRTSLANEKLFF. CDR3 in DNA: TGTGCCAGCAGAACCTCATTGGCTAATGAAAAACTGTTTTTT.

The rearrangement joins TRBV19 to TRBJ1-2, with TRBD1 as a possible D gene (6 bases). Germline CDR1 LNHDA, CDR2 SQIVND (reference sequence). The V and J ends lost 3 bases and 1 base respectively, with 12 bases between them. This CDR3 is built from 15 residues. The CDR3 protein is CASSMVTGYNYGYTF. CDR3 DNA: TGTGCCAGTAGTATGGTGACAGGATATAACTATGGCTACACCTTC.

Only one count was recorded for this clone. Other DNA sequences of this sample code for an identical CDR3. The genes are TRBV5-1 and TRBJ1-3; D gene uncertain. Per the germline V gene, CDR1 is SGHRS and CDR2 is YFSETQ. Trimming cost V 0 bases and J 0 bases, with 22 bases left between them. The CDR3 totals 20 residues. CDR3 loop: CASSLVGRGLLLGSGNTIYF. The CDR3 DNA follows: TGCGCCAGCAGCTTGGTGGGAAGAGGACTCCTCTTGGGCTCTGGAAACACCATATATTTT.

The J gene is TRBJ1-1, the V gene TRBV3-1 (or the pseudogene TRBV3-2); 8 bases align to TRBD1. Germline V lookup: CDR1 LGHDT, CDR2 YNNKEL (reference sequence). The V and J ends lost 0 bases and 4 bases, in that order; junction bases with no gene match: 7. This CDR3 is built from 16 residues. The CDR3 reads CASSQDRPGGRTEAFF. CDR3 coding DNA: TGTGCCAGCAGCCAAGATCGTCCAGGGGGCCGCACTGAAGCTTTCTTT.

The chain employs TRBV21-1 and TRBJ2-3; TRBD1 is taken as the D call from the table, unchecked against the DNA. TRBV21-1 is a listed pseudogene. The CDR3 is 18 residues long. The CDR3 nucleotides are TGTGCCAGCAGCAAAGAAGGGGTCAGGGGGCGCGTAGGAGATACGCAGTATTTT. This translates into CASSKEGVRGRVGDTQYF.

This chain joins TRBV5-8 and TRBJ1-5; weak D call: TRBD1 (5 bases). The germline V gene has CDR1 SGHTS and CDR2 YDEGEE. Trimming removed 0 bases at V and 8 bases at J, with 15 bases between. CDR3 length: 15 residues. CDR3 coding DNA: TGTGCCAGCAGCTTGGGGGGACCGCGGGGGGAGCCCCAGCATTTT. Encoded protein: CASSLGGPRGEPQHF.